These 10 T cell receptor beta chains originate from one sample sequenced in a study of T cell repertoires in cytomegalovirus infection. TCRdb independently ran MiXCR on the reads; one entry per CDR3 protein. The table lists fewer than 550,000 distinct CDR3 sequences, 26% of them singletons. The sample comprised PBMCs. The receptors here all came from a human donor in good health (CMV status not recorded). Some clones in this sample may be carry-over from other donors' samples.

The chain links TRBV7-6 to TRBJ2-6; 9 nucleotides agree with TRBD2. The CDR3 runs 18 residues. Germline CDR1 SGHVS, CDR2 FNYEAQ. With V trimmed by 1 base and J by 0 bases, 4 bases remained unmatched. CDR3 in amino acids: CASSLGLAGSSGANVLTF. Written as DNA, the CDR3 is TGTGCCAGCAGCTTAGGTCTAGCGGGGAGCTCTGGGGCCAACGTCCTGACTTTC.

CDR3 in DNA: TGTGCCTGGAAGCAGTCTAGCTCCTACAATGAGCAGTTCTTC. Amino acids: CAWKQSSSYNEQFF. The chain is built from TRBV30 and TRBJ2-1; D gene uncertain. The V end lost 4 bases, the J end lost 0 bases, and 10 bases lay between the germline ends. The CDR3 totals 14 residues. Germline assignment: CDR1 GTSNPN and CDR2 SVGIG (reference sequence).

In its sample, this clonotype was seen a few times. This sequence joins TRBV15 and TRBJ2-3, with 8 bases that match TRBD2. The V gene's germline CDR1 is LNHNV and CDR2 YYDKDF (reference sequence). The junction had 4 bases not matched to a gene; V was cut back by 2 bases and J by 0 bases. The CDR3 runs 16 residues. The CDR3 region is CATSRRLASSTDTQYF. The CDR3, as DNA: TGTGCCACCAGCAGACGACTAGCGTCTAGCACAGATACGCAGTATTTT.

V is TRBV7-2 and J is TRBJ2-7; TRBD1 might be the D (7 bases). V was shortened by 5 bases and J by 4 bases, with 15 bases between the two germline ends. Germline CDR1 reads SGHTA; CDR2 reads FQGNSA. This CDR3 comprises 14 residues. In DNA form, the CDR3 reads TGTGCCAGCAGCCAGGGGGGCAGCGGATACGAGCAGTACTTC. It is translated as CASSQGGSGYEQYF.

Only a few counts were recorded for this clonotype. The rearrangement links TRBV6-2 or TRBV6-3 to TRBJ1-5; 7 bases line up with TRBD1. CDR1 and CDR2 (germline): MNHEY, SVGEGT. The CDR3 is 17 amino acids. V shed 6 bases, J shed 0 bases, and the junction held 11 bases outside the gene matches. CDR3 sequence reads: CASSRRTGNYSNQPQHF. CDR3 DNA: TGTGCCAGCAGCAGACGGACAGGAAATTATAGCAATCAGCCCCAGCATTTT.

This clonotype was seen only a few times. V gene TRBV7-3 combines with J gene TRBJ1-1; D is possibly TRBD1 (5 bases). The ends were cut back, 0 bases at V and 4 bases at J, with 9 bases in the middle. This CDR3 is 14 amino acids long. Germline CDR1 SGHTA, CDR2 FQGTGA. CDR3 in DNA: TGTGCCAGCAGCTTAACATCCGGGGCCACTGAAGCTTTCTTT. Translation: CASSLTSGATEAFF.

V and J are TRBV7-3 and TRBJ2-1, with 10 bases fitting TRBD1. This CDR3 has 14 amino acids. Germline V lookup: CDR1 SGHTA, CDR2 FQGTGA. Trimming cost V 5 bases and J 7 bases; bases outside gene matches: 5. The CDR3 region has the DNA TGTGCCAGCAGCGCAGACAGGGGGCATAATGAGCAGTTCTTC. It translates to CASSADRGHNEQFF.

This clonotype appeared a few times. This chain uses TRBV29-1 with TRBJ2-3; 8 positions agree with TRBD1. Trimming took 7 bases from V and 2 from J; bases not matched to a gene: 8. The V gene's germline CDR1 is SQVTM and CDR2 ANQGSEA. This CDR3 region has 14 residues. In DNA form, the CDR3 reads TGCAGCGCCCCGGACAGGGCCCTCACAGATACGCAGTATTTT. Its protein is CSAPDRALTDTQYF.

This clonotype showed up many times. This rearrangement joins TRBV7-9 to TRBJ1-1; possible D gene TRBD1, 5 bases. From germline, CDR1 is SEHNR and CDR2 FQNEAQ (reference sequence). The ends were cut back, 5 bases at V and 3 bases at J, with 10 bases in the middle. The CDR3 runs 13 residues. The CDR3 here is CASSAGAYTEAFF. CDR3 DNA sequence: TGTGCCAGCAGCGCTGGGGCGTACACTGAAGCTTTCTTT.

The chain has TRBV5-6 and TRBJ2-1; 9 nucleotides agree with TRBD2. The length of the CDR3 is 16 residues. Germline V CDR1 and CDR2: SGHDT, YYEEEE. V lost 7 bases to trimming and J lost 1 base; unmatched junction nucleotides: 9. CDR3 amino acids: CASGSLREGSYNEQFF. For the CDR3, the DNA is TGTGCCAGCGGATCCCTGCGGGAGGGGTCCTACAATGAGCAGTTCTTC.